The rows below give T cell receptor beta chains drawn from one sample of a study of metastatic and nonmetastatic thyroid tumors. TCRdb redid the clone calls on the PCR reads using MiXCR. The sample carries about 30,000 clones, about 40% recorded once. The sequenced sample was tumor tissue. The receptors derive from a female donor with papillary thyroid cancer or a benign thyroid nodule (not recorded which). Some clones in this sample may be carry-over from other donors' samples. Each CDR3 is given with its conserved first and last residue. Fields, in order: clone size, D gene, J gene, V gene, CDR3 protein, CDR3 DNA. A D gene is named only where the DNA matches it firmly. Expanded clones are given a class, and other clones once, few, many or no size at all.

abundance: .
d_gene: .
j_gene: TRBJ2-7
v_gene: TRBV11-3
CDR3aa: CASSLTEGFPYEQYF
CDR3nt: TGTGCCAGCAGCTTGACAGAGGGATTTCCCTACGAGCAGTACTTC

abundance: .
d_gene: TRBD2
j_gene: TRBJ2-3
v_gene: TRBV7-3
CDR3aa: CASSFRLASTDTQYF
CDR3nt: TGTGCCAGCAGCTTTCGACTAGCGAGCACAGATACGCAGTATTTT

abundance: .
d_gene: .
j_gene: TRBJ2-2
v_gene: TRBV6-5
CDR3aa: CASSYSNANTGELFF
CDR3nt: TGTGCCAGCAGTTACTCGAACGCGAACACCGGGGAGCTGTTTTTT

abundance: few
d_gene: .
j_gene: TRBJ2-7
v_gene: TRBV5-1
CDR3aa: CASSDRGGSYEQYF
CDR3nt: TGCGCCAGCAGCGACAGGGGCGGGAGCTACGAGCAGTACTTC

abundance: .
d_gene: .
j_gene: TRBJ1-2
v_gene: TRBV12-3/TRBV12-4
CDR3aa: CAIGKTGTYGYTF
CDR3nt: TGTGCCATCGGGAAGACGGGGACCTATGGCTACACCTTC

abundance: .
d_gene: .
j_gene: TRBJ1-2
v_gene: TRBV6-2/TRBV6-3
CDR3aa: CASSYASGEGRLGYTF
CDR3nt: TGTGCCAGCAGTTACGCCTCGGGTGAGGGCCGGTTAGGCTACACCTTC

abundance: .
d_gene: TRBD1
j_gene: TRBJ2-2
v_gene: TRBV11-3
CDR3aa: CASSMGQGGTGELFF
CDR3nt: TGTGCCAGCAGCATGGGACAGGGGGGAACCGGGGAGCTGTTTTTT

abundance: few
d_gene: .
j_gene: TRBJ1-2
v_gene: TRBV12-3/TRBV12-4
CDR3aa: CASSLRLYLGNYGYTF
CDR3nt: TGTGCCAGCAGTTTGAGGCTCTACCTTGGTAACTATGGCTACACCTTC

abundance: few
d_gene: .
j_gene: TRBJ2-3
v_gene: TRBV6-1
CDR3aa: CASMRAIQTQYF
CDR3nt: TGTGCCAGCATGAGGGCTATTCAAACGCAGTATTTT

abundance: medium-sized
d_gene: TRBD2
j_gene: TRBJ2-1
v_gene: TRBV11-3
CDR3aa: CASRASGEGEQFF
CDR3nt: TGTGCCTCCCGCGCTAGCGGGGAGGGTGAGCAGTTCTTC

abundance: .
d_gene: .
j_gene: TRBJ2-7
v_gene: TRBV27
CDR3aa: CASSNQGMAYEQYF
CDR3nt: TGTGCCAGCAGTAACCAGGGGATGGCCTACGAGCAGTACTTC

abundance: .
d_gene: TRBD1
j_gene: TRBJ1-2
v_gene: TRBV28
CDR3aa: CASSLPLDRGYGYTF
CDR3nt: TGTGCCAGCAGTTTACCCTTGGACAGGGGCTATGGCTACACCTTC

abundance: few
d_gene: .
j_gene: TRBJ2-7
v_gene: TRBV6-1
CDR3aa: CASSEGLQGVNEQYF
CDR3nt: TGTGCCAGCAGTGAAGGTCTTCAGGGAGTCAACGAGCAGTACTTC

abundance: few
d_gene: .
j_gene: TRBJ1-2
v_gene: TRBV10-3
CDR3aa: CAIRPAGRDFNYGYTF
CDR3nt: TGTGCCATCAGGCCGGCGGGCAGGGACTTTAACTATGGCTACACCTTC

abundance: .
d_gene: .
j_gene: TRBJ2-3
v_gene: TRBV10-2
CDR3aa: CASSSGMAASTDTQYF
CDR3nt: TGCGCCAGCAGTTCGGGAATGGCGGCTAGCACAGATACGCAGTATTTT

abundance: .
d_gene: TRBD1
j_gene: TRBJ1-2
v_gene: TRBV28
CDR3aa: CASSAFGQGVPYGYTF
CDR3nt: TGTGCCAGCAGTGCTTTCGGACAGGGGGTTCCCTATGGCTACACCTTC

abundance: .
d_gene: .
j_gene: TRBJ2-5
v_gene: TRBV5-1
CDR3aa: CASSLEVAQQETQYF
CDR3nt: TGCGCCAGCAGCTTGGAGGTAGCCCAGCAAGAGACCCAGTACTTC

abundance: few
d_gene: .
j_gene: TRBJ2-1
v_gene: TRBV6-2/TRBV6-3
CDR3aa: CASSFMAGSYNEQFF
CDR3nt: TGTGCCAGCAGTTTCATGGCGGGGAGTTACAATGAGCAGTTCTTC

abundance: few
d_gene: TRBD1
j_gene: TRBJ1-6
v_gene: TRBV19
CDR3aa: CASRDRDNSPLHF
CDR3nt: TGTGCCAGTAGAGACAGGGATAATTCACCCCTCCACTTT

abundance: few
d_gene: .
j_gene: TRBJ1-2
v_gene: TRBV12-3/TRBV12-4
CDR3aa: CASSSGTPGTNYGYTF
CDR3nt: TGTGCCAGCAGTTCCGGGACCCCGGGGACCAACTATGGCTACACCTTC

abundance: .
d_gene: TRBD2
j_gene: TRBJ2-1
v_gene: TRBV19
CDR3aa: CASRGGTSGRNEQFF
CDR3nt: TGTGCCAGTAGGGGCGGGACTAGCGGGAGGAATGAGCAGTTCTTC

abundance: .
d_gene: TRBD2
j_gene: TRBJ2-7
v_gene: TRBV6-5
CDR3aa: CASSYGTSGRGEQYF
CDR3nt: TGTGCCAGCAGTTATGGGACTAGCGGGAGGGGTGAGCAGTACTTC

abundance: few
d_gene: .
j_gene: TRBJ2-1
v_gene: TRBV28
CDR3aa: CASSPGGGDEQFF
CDR3nt: TGTGCCAGCAGCCCAGGGGGGGGGGATGAGCAGTTCTTC

abundance: few
d_gene: .
j_gene: TRBJ2-7
v_gene: TRBV11-2
CDR3aa: CASSLDTGGRYEQYF
CDR3nt: TGTGCCAGCAGCTTAGATACCGGGGGGCGCTACGAGCAGTACTTC

abundance: .
d_gene: TRBD2
j_gene: TRBJ2-1
v_gene: TRBV6-2/TRBV6-3
CDR3aa: CASSYGVGQRGSSYNEQFF
CDR3nt: TGTGCCAGCAGTTACGGGGTCGGCCAGCGGGGGAGCTCCTACAATGAGCAGTTCTTC

abundance: many
d_gene: .
j_gene: TRBJ2-7
v_gene: TRBV6-1
CDR3aa: CATNRGEFNRYEQYF
CDR3nt: TGTGCCACCAACAGAGGAGAATTCAACCGGTACGAGCAGTACTTC

abundance: .
d_gene: .
j_gene: TRBJ2-7
v_gene: TRBV7-8
CDR3aa: CASSLIFGQNYEQYF
CDR3nt: TGTGCCAGCAGCTTAATCTTCGGGCAGAACTATGAGCAGTACTTC

abundance: few
d_gene: TRBD1
j_gene: TRBJ2-1
v_gene: TRBV6-1
CDR3aa: CASSVGTGDWVEQFF
CDR3nt: TGTGCCAGCAGTGTTGGGACAGGGGACTGGGTTGAGCAGTTCTTC

abundance: few
d_gene: .
j_gene: TRBJ1-5
v_gene: TRBV10-3
CDR3aa: CAISDSNQPQHF
CDR3nt: TGTGCCATCAGTGACAGCAATCAGCCCCAGCATTTT